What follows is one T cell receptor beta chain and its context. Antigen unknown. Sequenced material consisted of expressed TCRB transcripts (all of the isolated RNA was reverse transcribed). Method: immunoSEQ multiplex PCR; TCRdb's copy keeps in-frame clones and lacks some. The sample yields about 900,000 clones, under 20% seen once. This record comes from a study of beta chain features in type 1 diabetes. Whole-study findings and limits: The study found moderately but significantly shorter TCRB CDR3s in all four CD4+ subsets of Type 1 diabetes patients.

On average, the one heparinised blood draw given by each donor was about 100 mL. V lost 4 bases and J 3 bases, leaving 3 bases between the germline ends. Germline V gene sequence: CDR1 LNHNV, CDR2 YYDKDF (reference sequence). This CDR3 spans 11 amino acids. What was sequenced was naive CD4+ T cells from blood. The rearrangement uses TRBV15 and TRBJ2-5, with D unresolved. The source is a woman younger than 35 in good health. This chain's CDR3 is CATSNEETQYF. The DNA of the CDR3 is TGTGCCACCAGCAACGAAGAGACCCAGTACTTC.